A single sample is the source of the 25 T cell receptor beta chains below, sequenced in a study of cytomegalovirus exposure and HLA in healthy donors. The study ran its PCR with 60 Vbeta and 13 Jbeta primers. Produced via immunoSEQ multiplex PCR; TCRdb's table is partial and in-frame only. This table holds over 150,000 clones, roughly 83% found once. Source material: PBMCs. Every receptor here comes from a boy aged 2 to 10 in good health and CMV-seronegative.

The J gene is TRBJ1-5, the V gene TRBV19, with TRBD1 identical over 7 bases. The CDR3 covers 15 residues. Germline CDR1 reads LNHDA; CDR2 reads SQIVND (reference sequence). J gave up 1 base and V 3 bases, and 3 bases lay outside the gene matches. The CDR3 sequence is CASSILGQSNQPQHF. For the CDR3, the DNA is TGTGCCAGTAGTATCTTGGGACAGAGCAATCAGCCCCAGCATTTT.

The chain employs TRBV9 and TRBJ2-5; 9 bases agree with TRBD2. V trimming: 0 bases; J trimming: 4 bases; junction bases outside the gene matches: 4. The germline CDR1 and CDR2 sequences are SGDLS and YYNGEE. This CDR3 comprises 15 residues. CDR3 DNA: TGTGCCAGCAGCGTAGTAGCGGGAGAGGGAGAGACCCAGTACTTC. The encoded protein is CASSVVAGEGETQYF.

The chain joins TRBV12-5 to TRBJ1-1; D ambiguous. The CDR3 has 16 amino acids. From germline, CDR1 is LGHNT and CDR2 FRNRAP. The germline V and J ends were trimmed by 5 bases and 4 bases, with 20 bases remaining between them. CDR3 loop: CASGDGPGGFGTEAFF. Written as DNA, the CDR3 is TGTGCTAGTGGTGATGGACCCGGAGGGTTCGGCACTGAAGCTTTCTTT.

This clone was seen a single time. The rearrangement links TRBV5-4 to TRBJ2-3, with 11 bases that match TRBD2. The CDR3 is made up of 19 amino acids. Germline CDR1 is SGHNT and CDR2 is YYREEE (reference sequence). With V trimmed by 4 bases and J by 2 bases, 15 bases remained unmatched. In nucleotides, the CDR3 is TGTGCCAGCAGCAAAAAGTTAGCGGGAGGGCTAGCCGACACAGATACGCAGTATTTT. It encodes CASSKKLAGGLADTDTQYF.

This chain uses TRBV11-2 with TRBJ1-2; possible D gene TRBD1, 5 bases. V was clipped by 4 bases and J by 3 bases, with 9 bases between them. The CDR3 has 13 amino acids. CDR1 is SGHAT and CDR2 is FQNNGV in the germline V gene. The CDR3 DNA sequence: TGTGCCAGCAGCTCCCGGGACTACTATGGCTACACCTTC. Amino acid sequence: CASSSRDYYGYTF.

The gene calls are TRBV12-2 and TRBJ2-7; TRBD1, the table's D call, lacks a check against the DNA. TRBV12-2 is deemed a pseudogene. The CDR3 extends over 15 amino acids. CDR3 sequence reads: CASRLAGDRGSEQYF. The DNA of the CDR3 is TGTGCAAGTCGCTTAGCCGGGGACAGGGGATCCGAGCAGTACTTC.

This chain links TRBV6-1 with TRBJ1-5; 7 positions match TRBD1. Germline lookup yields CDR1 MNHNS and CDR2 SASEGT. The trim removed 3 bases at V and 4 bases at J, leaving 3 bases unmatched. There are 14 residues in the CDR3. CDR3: CASSEGRGNQPQHF. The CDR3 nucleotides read TGTGCCAGCAGTGAGGGCAGGGGGAATCAGCCCCAGCATTTT.

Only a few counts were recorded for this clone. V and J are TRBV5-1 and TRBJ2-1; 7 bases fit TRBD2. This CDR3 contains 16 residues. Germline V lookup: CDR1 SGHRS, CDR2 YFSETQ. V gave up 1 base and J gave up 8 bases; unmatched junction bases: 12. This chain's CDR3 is CASSLFQREVGYEQFF. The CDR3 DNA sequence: TGCGCCAGCAGCTTGTTTCAGCGGGAAGTTGGATATGAGCAGTTCTTC.

CDR3 nucleotides: TGTGCCAGCAGCGGGACAGATCAGGGCGAGCAGTACTTC. It yields the protein CASSGTDQGEQYF. The chain links TRBV6-1 to TRBJ2-7; 7 bases agree with TRBD1. Germline V lookup: CDR1 MNHNS, CDR2 SASEGT. The ends lost 6 bases at V and 6 bases at J; junction bases unmatched: 8. CDR3 length: 13 amino acids.

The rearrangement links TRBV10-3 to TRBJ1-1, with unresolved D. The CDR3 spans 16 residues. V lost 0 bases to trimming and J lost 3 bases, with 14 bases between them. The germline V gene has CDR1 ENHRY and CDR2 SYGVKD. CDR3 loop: CAISESIRIPDTEAFF. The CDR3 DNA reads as TGTGCCATCAGTGAGTCGATTCGTATCCCGGACACTGAAGCTTTCTTT.

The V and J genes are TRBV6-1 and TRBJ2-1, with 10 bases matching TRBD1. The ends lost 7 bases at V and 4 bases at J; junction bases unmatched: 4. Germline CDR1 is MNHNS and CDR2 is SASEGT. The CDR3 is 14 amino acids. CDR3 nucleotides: TGTGCCAGCAAAGGACAGGGGGTTTACAATGAGCAGTTCTTC. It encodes CASKGQGVYNEQFF.

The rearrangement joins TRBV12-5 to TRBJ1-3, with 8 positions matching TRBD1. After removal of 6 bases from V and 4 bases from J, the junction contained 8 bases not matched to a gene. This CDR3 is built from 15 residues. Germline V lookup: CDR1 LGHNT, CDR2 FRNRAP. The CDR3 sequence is CASGRGQVSGNTIYF. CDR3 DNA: TGTGCTAGTGGCAGGGGACAGGTATCAGGAAACACCATATATTTT.

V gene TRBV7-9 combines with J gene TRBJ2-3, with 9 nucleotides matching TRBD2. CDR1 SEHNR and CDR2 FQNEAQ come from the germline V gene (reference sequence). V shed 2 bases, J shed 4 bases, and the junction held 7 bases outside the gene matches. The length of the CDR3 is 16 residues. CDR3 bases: TGTGCCAGCAGCTTACATCTAGCGGGAAACTCAGATACGCAGTATTTT. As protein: CASSLHLAGNSDTQYF.

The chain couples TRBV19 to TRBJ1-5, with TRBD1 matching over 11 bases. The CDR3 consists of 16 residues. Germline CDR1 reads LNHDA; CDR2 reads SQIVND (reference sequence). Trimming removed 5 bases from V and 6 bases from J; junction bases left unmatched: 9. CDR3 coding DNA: TGTGCCAGTAGTTCTCGGACAGGGGGCGCGGGTCAGCCCCAGCATTTT. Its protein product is CASSSRTGGAGQPQHF. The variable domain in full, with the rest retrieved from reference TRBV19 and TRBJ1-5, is DGGITQSPKYLFRKEGQNVTLSCEQNLNHDAMYWYRQDPGQGLRLIYYSQIVNDFQKGDIAEGYSVSREKKESFPLTVTSAQKNPTAFYLCASSSRTGGAGQPQHFGDGTRLSIL.

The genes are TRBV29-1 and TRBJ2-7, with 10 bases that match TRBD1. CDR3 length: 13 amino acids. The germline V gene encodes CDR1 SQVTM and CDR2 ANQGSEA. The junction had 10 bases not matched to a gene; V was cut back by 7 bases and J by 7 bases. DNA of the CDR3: TGCAGCGCTCAAGACAGGGGGCGAGGGGAGCAGTACTTC. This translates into CSAQDRGRGEQYF.

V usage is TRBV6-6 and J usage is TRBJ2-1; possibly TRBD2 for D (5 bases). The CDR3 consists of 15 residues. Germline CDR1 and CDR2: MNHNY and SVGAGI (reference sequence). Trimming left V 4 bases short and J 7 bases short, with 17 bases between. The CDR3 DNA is TGTGCCAGCAGTTCCCGAGGGCTTACTAGAAATGAGCAGTTCTTC. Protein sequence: CASSSRGLTRNEQFF.

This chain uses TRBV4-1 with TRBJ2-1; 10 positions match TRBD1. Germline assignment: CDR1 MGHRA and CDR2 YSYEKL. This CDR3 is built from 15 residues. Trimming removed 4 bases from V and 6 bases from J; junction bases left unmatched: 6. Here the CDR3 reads CASSPGQGFGNEQFF. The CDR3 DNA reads TGCGCCAGCAGCCCGGGACAGGGGTTTGGCAATGAGCAGTTCTTC.

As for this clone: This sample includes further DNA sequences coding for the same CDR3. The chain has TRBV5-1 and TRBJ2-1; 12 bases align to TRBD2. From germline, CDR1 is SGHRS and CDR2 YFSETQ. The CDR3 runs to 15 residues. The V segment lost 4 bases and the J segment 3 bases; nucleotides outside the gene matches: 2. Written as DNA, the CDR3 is TGCGCCAGCAGCGAGACTAGCGGGGGCTACAATGAGCAGTTCTTC. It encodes CASSETSGGYNEQFF.

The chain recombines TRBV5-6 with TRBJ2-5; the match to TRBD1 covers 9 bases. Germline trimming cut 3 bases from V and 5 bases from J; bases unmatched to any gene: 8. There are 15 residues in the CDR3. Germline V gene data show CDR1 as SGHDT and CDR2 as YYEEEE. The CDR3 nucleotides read TGTGCCAGCAGCTCAACAGGGACAGGGTGGGAGACCCAGTACTTC. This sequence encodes CASSSTGTGWETQYF.

The CDR3 bases are TGCGCCAGCAGCTCAGGACTGTGGCGGGACACTGAAGCTTTCTTT. Its translation is CASSSGLWRDTEAFF. V and J are TRBV5-1 and TRBJ1-1; no reliable D call. CDR1 is SGHRS, CDR2 YFSETQ, per germline. Trimming stripped 3 bases from V and 3 bases from J, with 15 bases between. The CDR3 spans 15 residues. Supplemented by reference TRBV5-1 and TRBJ1-1, the full variable domain reads KAGVTQTPRYLIKTRGQQVTLSCSPISGHRSVSWYQQTPGQGLQFLFEYFSETQRNKGNFPGRFSGRQFSNSRSEMNVSTLELGDSALYLCASSSGLWRDTEAFFGQGTRLTVV.

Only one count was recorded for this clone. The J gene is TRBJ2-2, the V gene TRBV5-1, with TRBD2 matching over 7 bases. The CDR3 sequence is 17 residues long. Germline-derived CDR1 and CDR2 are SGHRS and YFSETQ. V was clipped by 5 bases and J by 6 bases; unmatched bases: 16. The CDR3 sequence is CASREALGLEQSGELFF. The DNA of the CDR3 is TGCGCCAGCAGGGAAGCACTCGGACTAGAACAGTCCGGGGAGCTGTTTTTT.

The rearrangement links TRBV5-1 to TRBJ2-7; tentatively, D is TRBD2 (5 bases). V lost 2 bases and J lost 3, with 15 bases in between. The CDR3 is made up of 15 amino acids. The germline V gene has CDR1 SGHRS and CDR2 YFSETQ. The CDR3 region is CASSLAARPHYEQYF. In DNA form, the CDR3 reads TGCGCCAGCAGCTTAGCGGCTAGGCCCCACTACGAGCAGTACTTC. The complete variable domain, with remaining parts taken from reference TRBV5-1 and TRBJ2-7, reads KAGVTQTPRYLIKTRGQQVTLSCSPISGHRSVSWYQQTPGQGLQFLFEYFSETQRNKGNFPGRFSGRQFSNSRSEMNVSTLELGDSALYLCASSLAARPHYEQYFGPGTRLTVT.

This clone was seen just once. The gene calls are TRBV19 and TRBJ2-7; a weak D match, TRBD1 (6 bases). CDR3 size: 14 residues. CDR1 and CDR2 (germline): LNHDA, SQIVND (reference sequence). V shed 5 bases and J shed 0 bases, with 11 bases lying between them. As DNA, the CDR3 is TGTGCCAGTAGTTGGGGGACAAGCTCCTACGAGCAGTACTTC. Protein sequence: CASSWGTSSYEQYF. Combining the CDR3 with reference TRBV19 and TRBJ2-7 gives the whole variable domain DGGITQSPKYLFRKEGQNVTLSCEQNLNHDAMYWYRQDPGQGLRLIYYSQIVNDFQKGDIAEGYSVSREKKESFPLTVTSAQKNPTAFYLCASSWGTSSYEQYFGPGTRLTVT.

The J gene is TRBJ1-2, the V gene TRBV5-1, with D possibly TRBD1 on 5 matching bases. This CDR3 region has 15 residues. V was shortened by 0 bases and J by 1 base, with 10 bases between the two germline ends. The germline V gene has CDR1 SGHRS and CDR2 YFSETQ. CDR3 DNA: TGCGCCAGCAGCTTGGGTAGGACACTTAACTATGGCTACACCTTC. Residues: CASSLGRTLNYGYTF.

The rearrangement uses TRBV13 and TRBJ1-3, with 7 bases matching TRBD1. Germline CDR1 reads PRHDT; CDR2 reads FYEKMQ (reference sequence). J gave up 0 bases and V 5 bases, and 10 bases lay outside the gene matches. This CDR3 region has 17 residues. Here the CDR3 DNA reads TGTGCCAGCAGCCCGACTACAGGGGCCTTCTCTGGAAACACCATATATTTT. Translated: CASSPTTGAFSGNTIYF. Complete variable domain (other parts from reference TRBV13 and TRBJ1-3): AAGVIQSPRHLIKEKRETATLKCYPIPRHDTVYWYQQGPGQDPQFLISFYEKMQSDKGSIPDRFSAQQFSDYHSELNMSSLELGDSALYFCASSPTTGAFSGNTIYFGEGSWLTVV.